This T cell receptor beta chain was recorded in a study of shared clonotypes between healthy human individuals. Study background: CD4 naive and CD4 memory each took three plates per donor, while CD8 naive took two and CD8 memory one. Overall study findings and caveats: When naive CD4 clonotypes were compared across a few donors, 4% to 6.5% were shared.

The authors distributed each subset's genomic DNA evenly over several immunoSEQ plates. Produced via immunoSEQ multiplex PCR; TCRdb's table is partial and in-frame only. Altogether roughly 2 million clones are present, almost 96% being singletons, with the ten largest covering around 0.13%. Regarding this clone: The antigen remains undetermined.

Sequenced: naive CD4+ T cells sorted from blood. Subset reported: CD45RA+ positively selected. The receptor comes from a man between 18 and 29 years old in good health.

The chain's CDR3 is CASSEAPIGGGLAKNIQYF. Written as DNA, the CDR3 is TGTGCCAGCAGTGAAGCGCCTATTGGAGGGGGGTTAGCCAAAAACATTCAGTACTTC. The chain couples TRBV6-1 to TRBJ2-4; D tentatively fits TRBD1 or TRBD2 (6 bases each). The CDR3 consists of 19 residues. Germline assignment: CDR1 MNHNS and CDR2 SASEGT. Trimming took off 0 bases at V and 0 bases at J, with 18 bases between the two ends.